The 19 T cell receptor beta chains below were found in one sample sequenced in a study of regulatory T cells in long-lasting Graves disease. Construction of the TCR beta libraries employed iRepertoire HTBI primers in conjunction with Arm-PCR of CDR3 regions. TCRdb ran MiXCR on the multiplex PCR reads and lists one entry per CDR3 protein. The table includes 400,000 to 500,000 distinct CDR3 sequences, less than 25% detected once. This sample's time point: persistent/refractory GD, antithyroid drugs over 5 years with positive TRAb. With RNA extracted from PBMCs as input, the TCR library was made. Here the sequenced sample was peripheral blood mononuclear cells (PBMCs), taken when the disease was refractory, from a patient treated with antithyroid drugs. These receptors originate from a female donor with Graves disease.

The chain has TRBV24-1 and TRBJ2-7, with D unresolved. The germline V and J ends were trimmed by 7 bases and 0 bases, with 12 bases remaining between them. This CDR3 comprises 14 residues. Germline V gives CDR1 KGHDR, CDR2 SFDVKD. The CDR3 reads CATSQGALSYEQYF. The CDR3 DNA sequence: TGTGCCACCAGCCAAGGTGCCCTCTCCTACGAGCAGTACTTC.

The chain links TRBV4-2 to TRBJ1-4; D gene unclear. V was clipped by 2 bases and J by 0 bases, with 16 bases between them. CDR3 length equals 18 residues. Germline CDR1 reads LGHNA; CDR2 reads YNFKEQ. The DNA for the CDR3 is TGTGCCAGCAGCCAATCCCCGCACCCGAGTGCAACTAATGAAAAACTGTTTTTT. Encoded protein: CASSQSPHPSATNEKLFF.

The sample holds many counts of this clonotype. The gene calls are TRBV28 and TRBJ2-5; D ambiguous. The CDR3 has 16 amino acids. Trimming shortened V by 1 base and J by 0 bases, and 12 bases separated the two germline ends. Germline V gives CDR1 MDHEN, CDR2 SYDVKM. Here the CDR3 reads CASSLSAAWYQETQYF. CDR3 sequence (DNA): TGTGCCAGCAGTTTATCGGCAGCGTGGTACCAAGAGACCCAGTACTTC.

The genes are TRBV30 and TRBJ1-1; the D gene is possibly TRBD1 (5 bases). Germline V lookup: CDR1 GTSNPN, CDR2 SVGIG (reference sequence). The CDR3 is 13 residues long. The V end was cut by 1 base, the J end by 3 bases, with 9 bases between. The chain's CDR3 is CAWSAGAYTEAFF. DNA of the CDR3: TGTGCCTGGAGTGCTGGGGCCTACACTGAAGCTTTCTTT.

This clonotype was recorded many times. V gene TRBV28 combines with J gene TRBJ1-1, with D possibly TRBD1 on 6 matching bases. Germline values: CDR1 MDHEN, CDR2 SYDVKM. This CDR3 comprises 13 residues. Trimming removed 6 bases at V and 6 bases at J, with 14 bases between. CDR3 bases: TGTGCCAGCAGACTACCGGGACATTCTGAAGCTTTCTTT. This translates into CASRLPGHSEAFF.

This clonotype has at least ten counts. The rearrangement uses TRBV28 and TRBJ2-5; D is unresolved. Trimming removed 6 bases at V and 1 base at J, with 18 bases between. CDR1 is MDHEN and CDR2 is SYDVKM in the germline V gene. This CDR3 is 16 amino acids long. The CDR3 here is CASRLWTPGSQETQYF. The CDR3 nucleotides are TGTGCCAGCAGACTCTGGACCCCTGGATCCCAAGAGACCCAGTACTTC.

The gene calls are TRBV6-1 and TRBJ1-2, with D unresolved. The V gene's germline CDR1 is MNHNS and CDR2 SASEGT. There are 13 residues in the CDR3. V lost 7 bases to trimming and J lost 9 bases, with 18 bases between them. The CDR3 spells CASIPRVGGSYTF. The DNA of the CDR3 is TGTGCCAGCATCCCCCGAGTGGGAGGGAGCTACACCTTC.

The table lists this clonotype with a few counts. DNA of the CDR3: TGTGCCAGCAGCTACAGTCCCGGGACAGGGTACTTTGAAAAACTGTTTTTT. Translating gives CASSYSPGTGYFEKLFF. The chain couples TRBV11-2 to TRBJ1-4, with 9 bases that match TRBD1. The CDR3 has 17 residues. The V gene's germline CDR1 is SGHAT and CDR2 FQNNGV. V was clipped by 4 bases and J by 7 bases; unmatched bases: 13.

This clonotype has ten or more counts. The chain links TRBV20-1 to TRBJ2-5; no definite D call. The V gene lost 4 bases and the J gene lost 3 bases, with 6 bases spanning the gap. Germline V gene lookup returns CDR1 DFQATT and CDR2 SNEGSKA (reference sequence). The CDR3 loop spans 11 amino acids. CDR3 sequence (DNA): TGCAGTGCTATAATAGAAGAGACCCAGTACTTC. Protein product: CSAIIEETQYF.

This clonotype was counted only a few times. The chain couples TRBV9 to TRBJ1-4, with D perhaps matching TRBD1 (6 bases). Germline assignment: CDR1 SGDLS and CDR2 YYNGEE. Trimming shortened V by 4 bases and J by 0 bases, and 13 bases separated the two germline ends. The CDR3 sequence is 16 residues long. CDR3 sequence: CASSLPDSATNEKLFF. CDR3 bases: TGTGCCAGCAGCCTCCCGGACAGCGCAACTAATGAAAAACTGTTTTTT.

The rearrangement joins TRBV20-1 to TRBJ2-1; D is unresolved. V was clipped by 0 bases and J by 8 bases, with 11 bases between them. The CDR3 extends over 13 amino acids. Looked up from germline, CDR1 is DFQATT and CDR2 is SNEGSKA (reference sequence). This CDR3 is CSARESRYYEQFF. CDR3 in DNA: TGCAGTGCTAGAGAGAGCCGTTATTATGAGCAGTTCTTC.

This clonotype was counted a few times. V and J are TRBV9 and TRBJ2-7; the match to TRBD1 covers 7 bases. CDR3 length: 15 residues. The germline CDR1 and CDR2 sequences are SGDLS and YYNGEE. Germline trimming cut 4 bases from V and 1 base from J; bases unmatched to any gene: 8. In nucleotides, the CDR3 is TGTGCCAGCAGCACAAGAGGGACAGAATCCTACGAGCAGTACTTC. Amino acid sequence: CASSTRGTESYEQYF.

This sequence joins TRBV11-1 and TRBJ1-2; TRBD1 aligns across 8 bases. Unmatched junction bases numbered 7, after V lost 5 bases and J lost 2 bases. The CDR3 sequence is 15 residues long. The V gene's germline CDR1 is SGHAT and CDR2 FQDESV (reference sequence). The CDR3 loop is CASSLRTGPNYGYTF. In nucleotides, the CDR3 is TGTGCCAGCAGCCTAAGGACAGGGCCGAACTATGGCTACACCTTC.

This clonotype came up many times. The V and J genes are TRBV7-2 and TRBJ2-5; D perhaps matches TRBD1 (6 bases). The germline V gene encodes CDR1 SGHTA and CDR2 FQGNSA. V lost 5 bases to trimming and J lost 5 bases, with 12 bases between them. This CDR3 comprises 13 residues. The CDR3 loop reads CASSPGGGETQYF. CDR3 sequence (DNA): TGTGCCAGCAGCCCTGGGGGCGGGGAGACCCAGTACTTC.

This clonotype was found many times. The J gene is TRBJ1-1, the V gene TRBV9; D is possibly TRBD1 (5 bases). CDR1 and CDR2 from the germline V gene are SGDLS and YYNGEE. This CDR3 is built from 13 residues. Trimming removed 4 bases at V and 7 bases at J, with 14 bases between. The CDR3 region has the DNA TGTGCCAGCAGCCCTCAGGGTTGGGGTGAAGCTTTCTTT. Its protein product is CASSPQGWGEAFF.

This clonotype was detected ten times or more. The genes are TRBV7-8 and TRBJ1-1; no firm D call. The germline V gene encodes CDR1 SGHVS and CDR2 FQNEAQ. This CDR3 contains 18 residues. Trimming pared 5 bases from V and 0 bases from J, leaving 22 bases between. Here the CDR3 reads CASSPRPFQDVMNTEAFF. CDR3 DNA: TGTGCCAGCAGCCCGCGACCGTTTCAGGACGTCATGAACACTGAAGCTTTCTTT.

This clonotype was detected ten times or more. The CDR3 coding sequence is TGTGCCAGCAGTCGATCGCCGAAGAACACTGAAGCTTTCTTT. Residues: CASSRSPKNTEAFF. The V and J genes are TRBV2 and TRBJ1-1; D call uncertain. The ends were cut back, 5 bases at V and 1 base at J, with 11 bases in the middle. The germline V gene encodes CDR1 SNHLY and CDR2 FYNNEI. This CDR3 is built from 14 residues.

At least ten counts were recorded for this clonotype. The chain joins TRBV28 to TRBJ2-5, with 12 positions matching TRBD1. After removal of 6 bases from V and 8 bases from J, the junction contained 7 bases not matched to a gene. The CDR3 runs to 14 residues. The germline V gene has CDR1 MDHEN and CDR2 SYDVKM. DNA of the CDR3: TGTGCCAGCAGCCCGGGACAGGGGGCGCGTACCCAGTACTTC. Amino acid sequence: CASSPGQGARTQYF.

The J gene is TRBJ1-2, the V gene TRBV5-6; D is unclear. Trimming removed 1 base from V and 0 bases from J, with 7 bases in between. Germline V CDR1 and CDR2: SGHDT, YYEEEE. CDR3 size: 14 residues. The CDR3 loop is CASSLYGTNYGYTF. The CDR3 nucleotides are TGTGCCAGCAGCTTGTACGGAACTAACTATGGCTACACCTTC.